The T cell receptor beta chain under discussion was sequenced for a study of cytomegalovirus exposure and HLA in healthy donors (dated by TCRdb to 2016 to 2017). Regarding the research as a whole: In an earlier analysis of 450 to 750 of the donors, around 290 Gb of sequence data and 117 million unique TCR beta sequences from roughly 190 million T cells were reported. Rather than using new phenotypic data, the later analysis identified candidate immune exposures from TCR beta sequences and from how often those sequences occurred across donors. On average, roughly 250,000 unique TCR beta nucleotide sequences were sequenced per donor among roughly 430 genotyped donors of the cohort, with around 19% of those sequences being non-productive. Of the 300 to 500 genotyped donors, 75% to 85% were placed in the genetic ancestry cluster associated with self-reported Caucasian donors. The study combined high-throughput TCR immunosequencing, statistical association of individual TCRs with disease status, and machine learning to predict cytomegalovirus infection status. Typing coverage differed by locus: A, B, C, DRB1 and DQB1 were typed in roughly 629-640 donors, DQA1 in about 560, DPA1 in around 580, and DPB1 in roughly 470. A few DR-DQ haplotypes were treated as single units for association and clustering because of strong linkage in the cohort. The T cell repertoires of 666 subjects were profiled by immunosequencing and related to cytomegalovirus serostatus. HLA typing covered class I and class II loci at four-digit resolution. An earlier analysis of several hundred of the donors applied high-throughput TCR beta sequencing to assess whether each TCR beta V gene segment acted as functional or pseudogenic. The study was designed to test whether signatures of past pathogen exposure could be identified by cataloging public T cell receptors. An early release that covered some 640 HLA-typed donors contained about 300 gigabases of sequencing data and around 85 million unique TCR sequences. Along with the roughly 670-subject first cohort, a separate validation cohort of approximately 110 different subjects was used. Donor age, sex, ethnicity and CMV serostatus were compiled alongside the repertoire data. A later genetic analysis used genome-wide SNP genotypes for about three fifths of the 666 donors, treating that subset as a discovery cohort. All discovery cohort repertoires had been generated using a single sequencing platform. A later analysis re-examined previously published TCR beta repertoires from more than 650 donors and added high-resolution HLA genotyping to investigate patterns of TCR occurrence. The investigation overall reported the following: V-gene and J-gene trimming of TCR beta chains was associated with a missense DCLRE1C variant in a later genetic analysis, and the association was replicated in an independent cohort. Because HLA typing was missing for some donors at each locus, association tests included only the typed subset. When HLA alleles, especially DR and DQ, strongly co-occurred, TCR associations were difficult to assign to individual alleles. A later analysis found that TCR association rates varied across HLA loci, with DRB1 alleles showing the most associated TCRs and HLA-C alleles the fewest. A cluster of highly shared sequence variants was judged likely to be a technical artifact of the sequencing pipeline. CMV serostatus was the only immune exposure information available for the cohort. Correlated functional status among segregating V segments might reflect linkage disequilibrium, but an unknown experimental factor could not be ruled out. In a later analysis, most CMV-associated TCR beta chains were found to appear HLA-restricted, with HLA associations seemingly driven largely by CMV exposure. A later analysis associated 16,951 TCR beta sequences with specific HLA alleles at a false discovery rate of 0.05. In this cohort, only TCR beta chains were sequenced, and detectable features were limited by the absence of alpha or paired-chain data. A further reported finding was that TCR beta sequences accurately predicted the HLA-A and HLA-B alleles for most subjects in the first cohort. In an earlier analysis of approximately 590 of the donors, most TCR beta V segments were observed in productive rearrangements about 90% or about 30% of the time, broadly matching IMGT annotations. In vitro tests confirmed that a few of the cytomegalovirus-associated TCR beta chains recognize cytomegalovirus antigens. A later analysis reported that several top co-occurrence clusters appeared linked to parvovirus B19, influenza, CMV and Epstein-Barr virus. Sequencing depth was assumed to be roughly uniform across donors in the presence/absence analyses, though that assumption may not hold. Most TCR sequences were observed very rarely across donors, whereas some public TCRs were present in many individuals. The authors suggested that the approach could potentially be generalized to other disease states and immunological phenotypes. In a later genetic analysis, fewer N-insertions in productive TCRs were reported among donors in an Asian-associated ancestry cluster than the roughly 640-donor mean. The classifier was reported to diagnose cytomegalovirus status with high specificity and sensitivity in both the original cohort and the validation cohort. A later analysis found that HLA-associated TCR beta chains were more clonally expanded and had lower generation probabilities than equally common non-associated chains. Some IMGT-functional V segments, including TRBV6-2 and TRBV6-3, could not be told apart with the 87-base-pair reads, so those segments were excluded. The earlier analysis of about 600 of the donors excluded approximately 17 rarely observed V segments, including chromosome 9 orphons, because counts were too low. The study listed 150 to 200 TCR beta chains as associated with cytomegalovirus.

Details on this clone: Which antigen it targets is not known. Per-base qualities were not stored, and no clone one base away is much larger.

Receptor libraries were prepared by the immunoSEQ multiplex PCR assay. For the multiplex PCR, a mixture combining 60 forward primers for TCR Vbeta segments and 13 reverse primers for TCR Jbeta segments was used. A multiplex PCR assay on genomic DNA amplified the CDR3 region of rearranged TCR beta genes. The Illumina HiSeq System was used to sequence the amplified TCR beta libraries as 87-base-pair reads. The authors' pipeline ran thus. In a later analysis, 77 million or so unique TCR beta chains were counted across the 666 repertoires, and around 10 million of these chains were shared by at least two donors. Raw reads were error-corrected and collapsed into unique sequences with a nearest-neighbor algorithm that merged closely related sequences to remove PCR and sequencing errors. To assign V, D and J gene segments, CDR3 sequences were aligned to IMGT reference sequences. For a sequence to be retained, a match of at least six nucleotides to both a V gene segment and a J gene segment was required. A rearrangement counted as productive if the CDR3 had no stop codons and remained in frame with V and J, and every other rearrangement counted as non-productive. CDR3 was defined by IMGT convention, running from the second conserved V-encoded cysteine to the conserved J-encoded phenylalanine. In an earlier analysis of 500 to 650 of the donors, sequences lacking an unambiguous match to a single V gene segment were excluded. In an earlier analysis of roughly 500 of the donors, V segments were called functional above 56.7% productive rearrangements and were called segregating when the between-donor standard deviation exceeded 5%. A statistical classification framework was built to diagnose cytomegalovirus status from the catalog of TCR beta chain sequences. A later analysis assigned V and J genes by comparing TCR nucleotide sequences with IMGT/GENE-DB human TR gene sequences. In a later analysis, CDR3 sequences and most-parsimonious VDJ recombination scenarios were assigned using the TCRdist pipeline. A later analysis defined each TCR beta chain by its CDR3 amino acid sequence plus V-gene family, and excluded reads lacking a unique V-gene family. As a way to deal with suspected cross-contamination and a sequencing artifact, a later analysis dropped hundreds of nucleotide sequences that were highly shared and had low generation probability. In a later analysis, a clonal expansion index was calculated for each public chain from normalized within-repertoire ranks of inferred template counts. In a later analysis, generation probabilities were computed using a VDJ recombination model fitted to out-of-frame rearrangements, and the results were checked against IGoR. Hypergeometric tests were used in a later analysis to score TCR-TCR, TCR-HLA and TCR-CMV co-occurrence, with a repertoire-size bias correction applied to the TCR pairs. To estimate false discovery rates, a later analysis permuted the HLA or CMV assignments 20 times. A later analysis grouped co-occurring TCRs with DBSCAN, adding TCRdist sequence similarity when clustering within HLA-allele-positive subsets. Repertoires with fewer than 30,000 or more than 120,000 public chains were left out of co-occurrence clustering, as were roughly five repertoires with anomalous nucleotide sharing. TCRdb re-hosts the immuneACCESS table, in-frame sequences only. Its copies lack some clones; in the studies checked, an unresolved V gene accounts for under half of them, and the cause for the rest is not known. V, J and clone size are those of that table, while D and trimming were read from the DNA. The sample data list approximately 82,000 clones, and 62% of these were observed just once. About 5% of the sample is in the top ten clones.

The cohort was made up of about 670 healthy bone marrow donors. At the time of sampling, all cohort members were nominally healthy, though unrecorded immune exposures were likely present. The donor tested CMV seropositive and was one of the 289 seropositive cohort members. Every donor gave a peripheral blood sample, and the peripheral blood mononuclear cells from that sample were used for TCR beta sequencing. Genomic DNA was extracted from the blood cell samples with the Qiagen DNeasy Blood Extraction Kit. The germline ends are 18 bases apart after V is trimmed by 0 bases and J by 4 bases. For CDR1 and CDR2, the germline V gene (reference sequence) lists SGHKS and YYEKEE. The CDR3 measures 17 amino acids from cysteine to phenylalanine. The retained sequence is limited to the CDR3, 51 bases, with the frame set at the first base.

The rearranged segments are TRBV5-5 and TRBJ2-3; possibly the D gene is TRBD1, per 7 matching bases. The receptor was isolated from a woman between 25 and 40 years old in good health and CMV-seropositive. Sequenced: PBMCs. The nucleotide sequence is given as TGTGCCAGCAGCTTGGATCGTCGCGGGACAGAAGCAGATACGCAGTATTTT. Translation gives CASSLDRRGTEADTQYF.